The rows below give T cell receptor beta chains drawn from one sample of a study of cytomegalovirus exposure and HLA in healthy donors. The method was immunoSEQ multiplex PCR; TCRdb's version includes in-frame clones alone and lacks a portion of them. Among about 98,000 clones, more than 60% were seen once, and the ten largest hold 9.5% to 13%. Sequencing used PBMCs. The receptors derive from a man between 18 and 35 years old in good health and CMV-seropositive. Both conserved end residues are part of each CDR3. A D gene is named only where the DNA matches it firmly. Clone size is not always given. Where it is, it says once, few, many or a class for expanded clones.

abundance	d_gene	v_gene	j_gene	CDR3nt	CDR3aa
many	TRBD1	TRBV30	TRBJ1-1	TGTGCCTGGAGGCCACAGGGGTCCACTGAAGCTTTCTTT	CAWRPQGSTEAFF
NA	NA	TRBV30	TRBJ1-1	TGTGCCTCGTTCCGCGGAGGTGAAGCTTTCTTT	CASFRGGEAFF
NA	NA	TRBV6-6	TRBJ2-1	TGTGCCAGCAGTTACCTCCGAGGGACTTTTTACAATGAGCAGTTCTTC	CASSYLRGTFYNEQFF
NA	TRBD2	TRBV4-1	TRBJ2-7	TGCGCCAGCAGCCAAGCGCGGGGGTCGGAGCAGTACTTC	CASSQARGSEQYF
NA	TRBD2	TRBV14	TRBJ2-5	TGTGCCAGCAGCTCAGTAGCGGGTACCATCCAAGAGACCCAGTACTTC	CASSSVAGTIQETQYF
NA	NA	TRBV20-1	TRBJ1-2	TGCAGTGCCAAGAACATCTATGGCTACACCTTC	CSAKNIYGYTF
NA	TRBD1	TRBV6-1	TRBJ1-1	TGTGCCAGCAGCCTTAACAGGGGCACTGAAGCTTTCTTT	CASSLNRGTEAFF
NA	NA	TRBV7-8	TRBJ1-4	TGTGCCAGCAGCTTAGGTATCATCGACGGAGGCGAAAAACTGTTTTTT	CASSLGIIDGGEKLFF
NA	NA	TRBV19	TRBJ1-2	TGTGCCAGTAGCGAGCGTTATGGCTACACCTTC	CASSERYGYTF
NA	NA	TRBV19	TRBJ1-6	TGTGCCAGTAGTTCGACAGGACTGAATTCACCCCTCCACTTT	CASSSTGLNSPLHF
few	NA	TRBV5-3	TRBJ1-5	TGTGCCAGAAGCTTGGAAGGGGTACCCAATCAGCCCCAGCATTTT	CARSLEGVPNQPQHF
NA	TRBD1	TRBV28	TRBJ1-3	TGTGCCAGCAGTGAATGGGACAGGAGCTCTGGAAACACCATATATTTT	CASSEWDRSSGNTIYF
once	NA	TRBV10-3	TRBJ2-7	TGTGCCATCAGTGAACAACCCTTTTACTACGAGCAGTACTTC	CAISEQPFYYEQYF
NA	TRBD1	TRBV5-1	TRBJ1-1	TGCGCCAGCAGCGGTGGACAGGCGAAGGGTACTGAAGCTTTCTTT	CASSGGQAKGTEAFF
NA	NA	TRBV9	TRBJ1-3	TGTGCCAGCAGCGTACGGGAGGGAGACGGAAACACCATATATTTT	CASSVREGDGNTIYF
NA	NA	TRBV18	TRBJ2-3	TGTGCCAGCTCACCACCCGGGTTCGTGGATACGCAGTATTTT	CASSPPGFVDTQYF
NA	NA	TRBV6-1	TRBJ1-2	TGTGCCAGCAGTGATGGGGGCGGGGGCTATGGCTACACCTTC	CASSDGGGGYGYTF
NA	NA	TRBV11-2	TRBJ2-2	TGTGCCAGCAGCCCGCCTCCGCGGAACACCGGGGAGCTGTTTTTT	CASSPPPRNTGELFF
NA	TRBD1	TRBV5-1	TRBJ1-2	TGCGCCAGCAGCTTGGCCCCAGGGGGCTATGGCTACACCTTC	CASSLAPGGYGYTF